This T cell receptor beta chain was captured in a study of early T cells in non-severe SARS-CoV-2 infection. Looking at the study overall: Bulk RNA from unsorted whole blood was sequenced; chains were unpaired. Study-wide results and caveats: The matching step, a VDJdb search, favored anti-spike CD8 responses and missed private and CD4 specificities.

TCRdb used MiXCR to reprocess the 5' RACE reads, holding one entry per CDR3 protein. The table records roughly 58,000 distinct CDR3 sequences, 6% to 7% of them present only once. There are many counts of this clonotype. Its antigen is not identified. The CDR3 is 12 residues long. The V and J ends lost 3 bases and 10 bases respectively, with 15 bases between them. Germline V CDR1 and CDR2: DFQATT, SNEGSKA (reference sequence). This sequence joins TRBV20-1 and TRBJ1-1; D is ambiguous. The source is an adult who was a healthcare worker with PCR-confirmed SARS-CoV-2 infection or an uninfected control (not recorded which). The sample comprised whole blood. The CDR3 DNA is TGCAGTGCTAGTCAGTATACCCTGGGAGCTTTCTTT. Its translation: CSASQYTLGAFF.